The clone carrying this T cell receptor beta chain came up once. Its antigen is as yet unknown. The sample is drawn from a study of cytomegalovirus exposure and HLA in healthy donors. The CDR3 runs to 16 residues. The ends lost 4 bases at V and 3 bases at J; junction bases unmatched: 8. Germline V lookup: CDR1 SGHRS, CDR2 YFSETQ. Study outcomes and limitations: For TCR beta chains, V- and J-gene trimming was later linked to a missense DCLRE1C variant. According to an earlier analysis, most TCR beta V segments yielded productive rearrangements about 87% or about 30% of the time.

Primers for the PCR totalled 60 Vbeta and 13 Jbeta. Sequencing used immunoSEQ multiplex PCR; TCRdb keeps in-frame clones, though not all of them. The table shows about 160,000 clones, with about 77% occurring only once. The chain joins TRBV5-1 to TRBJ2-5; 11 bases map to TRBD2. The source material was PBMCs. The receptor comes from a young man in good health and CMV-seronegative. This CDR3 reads CASSLRTSGLEETQYF. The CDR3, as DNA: TGCGCCAGCAGCCTACGGACTAGCGGGCTGGAAGAGACCCAGTACTTC.